This T cell receptor beta chain was sequenced in a study of T cells in Graves' hyperthyroidism and ophthalmopathy. The TCR beta CDR3 regions underwent amplification using RNA transcripts as the source. Researchers ran a first-round RT-PCR on the TCR CDR3 using the HTBI primer set. TCRdb passed the multiplex PCR reads through MiXCR, listing each CDR3 protein once. This sample has almost 600,000 distinct CDR3 sequences, with roughly 50% found just once. Diagnoses used clinical symptoms, serum thyroxine and TRAb, thyroid ultrasound and orbital computed tomography. The CDR3 is 16 residues long. Germline trimming cut 5 bases from V and 8 bases from J; bases unmatched to any gene: 14. Germline assignment: CDR1 KGHDR and CDR2 SFDVKD.

The sequenced material came from peripheral blood or thyroid tissue (not recorded which). The clonotype originates from a woman aged 18-29 years with Graves' hyperthyroidism. The chain combines TRBV24-1 with TRBJ1-2; the match to TRBD1 covers 9 bases. CDR3 coding DNA: TGTGCCACCAGTGCTAGAGAGGGACAGGGCGGAGAGGGCTACACCTTC. As protein: CATSAREGQGGEGYTF.